This T cell receptor beta chain is from a study of shared clonotypes between healthy human individuals. Whole-study findings and limits: The sampled material consisted only of blood, and tissue repertoires are likely to differ.

Note on this clone: Its antigen remains unidentified.

CDR1 is SGHAT and CDR2 is FQNNGV in the germline V gene. Trimming removed 0 bases from V and 10 bases from J, with 13 bases in between. The CDR3 spans 15 residues. At a deep level, the assay was run. Genomic DNA from each subset was divided evenly over several immunoSEQ plates. The data were produced by immunoSEQ multiplex PCR, yet TCRdb's version contains in-frame clones alone and is incomplete. Of 950,000 to 1,100,000 clones in the sample, approximately 70% are singletons; the top ten hold about 1.5%. Sequenced input: memory CD4+ T cells sorted from blood. This sample's subset: CD45RA-negative fraction. The receptor was isolated from a man between 18 and 35 years old in good health. The rearrangement joins TRBV11-2 to TRBJ1-6, with D possibly TRBD1 on 5 matching bases. The CDR3 reads CASSLDEGTRSPLHF. The CDR3 DNA sequence: TGTGCCAGCAGCTTAGATGAGGGGACCCGATCACCCCTCCACTTT.